Below are 19 T cell receptor beta chains sequenced from a single sample in a study of blood T cell repertoires in COVID-19. Assay used: immunoSEQ multiplex PCR; TCRdb lists only in-frame clones, some missing. Of tens of thousands of clones listed, 65% to 85% were seen once; the top ten hold around two fifths. The sequencing input was peripheral blood. Receptors were obtained from a woman over 75 with active or convalescent COVID-19.

The chain carries TRBV6-2 or TRBV6-3 and TRBJ1-4; D might be TRBD1 (5 bases). V lost 4 bases to trimming and J lost 8 bases, with 14 bases between them. Germline V gives CDR1 MNHEY, CDR2 SVGEGT. This CDR3 is 14 amino acids long. The CDR3 nucleotides read TGTGCCAGCAGTTTACCGCAGGGTGGGGAAAAACTGTTTTTT. It encodes CASSLPQGGEKLFF.

CDR3 nucleotides: TGTGCCAGCTCACGGGGACAGGGGGCAACTAATGAAAAACTGTTTTTT. Residues: CASSRGQGATNEKLFF. This rearrangement joins TRBV18 to TRBJ1-4; 11 bases line up with TRBD1. V gave up 4 bases and J gave up 0 bases; unmatched junction bases: 1. The germline V gene has CDR1 KGHSH and CDR2 LQKENI. This CDR3 contains 16 residues.

This rearrangement joins TRBV5-1 to TRBJ1-2, with 8 bases aligning to TRBD1. V lost 4 bases, J lost 4 bases, and 12 bases stayed unmatched. The CDR3 is made up of 16 amino acids. CDR1 SGHRS and CDR2 YFSETQ come from the germline V gene. The CDR3 here is CASSPTTTGAAYGYTF. The CDR3 bases are TGCGCCAGCAGCCCAACCACGACAGGGGCCGCCTATGGCTACACCTTC. The complete variable domain, with remaining parts taken from reference TRBV5-1 and TRBJ1-2, reads KAGVTQTPRYLIKTRGQQVTLSCSPISGHRSVSWYQQTPGQGLQFLFEYFSETQRNKGNFPGRFSGRQFSNSRSEMNVSTLELGDSALYLCASSPTTTGAAYGYTFGSGTRLTVV.

The chain combines TRBV28 with TRBJ1-4; a weak D match, TRBD1 (6 bases). The germline gives CDR1 MDHEN, CDR2 SYDVKM. CDR3 length: 15 residues. The V and J ends lost 7 bases and 7 bases respectively, with 19 bases between them. For the CDR3, the DNA is TGTGCCAGCACGCGCCTCCAGGGAGGGGGTGAAAAACTGTTTTTT. Translated: CASTRLQGGGEKLFF. The whole variable domain, remainder taken from reference TRBV28 and TRBJ1-4, is DVKVTQSSRYLVKRTGEKVFLECVQDMDHENMFWYRQDPGLGLRLIYFSYDVKMKEKGDIPEGYSVSREKKERFSLILESASTNQTSMYLCASTRLQGGGEKLFFGSGTQLSVL.

The chain couples TRBV29-1 to TRBJ2-1; 9 bases align to TRBD2. The CDR3 consists of 14 residues. The germline V gene has CDR1 SQVTM and CDR2 ANQGSEA. Trimming at V came to 3 bases and at J to 6 bases, leaving 6 bases not matched to a gene. The DNA of the CDR3 is TGCAGCGTTGAGTCTAGCGGGATTACCAATGAGCAGTTCTTC. This sequence encodes CSVESSGITNEQFF.

V and J are TRBV28 and TRBJ1-1, with D unclear. Germline CDR1 MDHEN, CDR2 SYDVKM. V gave up 4 bases and J gave up 10 bases, with 10 bases separating them. This CDR3 region has 11 residues. For the CDR3, the DNA is TGTGCCAGCAGTTACGGTGTAAGAGCTTTCTTT. Amino acid sequence: CASSYGVRAFF.

This clone was detected only once. The chain uses TRBV7-9 and TRBJ2-6; TRBD1 agrees at 7 bases. The germline V gene encodes CDR1 SEHNR and CDR2 FQNEAQ (reference sequence). The CDR3 length is 17 residues. Germline trimming cut 6 bases from V and 0 bases from J; bases unmatched to any gene: 8. DNA of the CDR3: TGTGCCAGCAGGGGACAGCGTTTAAACTCTGGGGCCAACGTCCTGACTTTC. Encoded protein: CASRGQRLNSGANVLTF.

This clone was observed once. The chain is built from TRBV2 and TRBJ1-1; 10 bases fit TRBD1. This CDR3 contains 15 residues. CDR1 and CDR2 (germline): SNHLY, FYNNEI. The ends lost 6 bases at V and 1 base at J; junction bases unmatched: 5. CDR3 amino acids: CASRDRTGGNTEAFF. CDR3 nucleotides: TGTGCCAGCAGGGACCGGACAGGGGGGAACACTGAAGCTTTCTTT.

The chain has TRBV10-3 and TRBJ2-7; maybe TRBD2 (6 bases). V was shortened by 4 bases and J by 3 bases, with 10 bases between the two germline ends. This CDR3 spans 13 amino acids. Per germline, CDR1 ENHRY and CDR2 SYGVKD. DNA of the CDR3: TGTGCCATCAGTGCCGGGACTTTCTACGAGCAGTACTTC. Encoded protein: CAISAGTFYEQYF.

This chain uses TRBV7-8 with TRBJ2-1; D gene unclear. This CDR3 contains 11 residues. Germline V gene data show CDR1 as SGHVS and CDR2 as FQNEAQ. Trimming shortened V by 8 bases and J by 8 bases, and 10 bases separated the two germline ends. The CDR3 DNA reads as TGTGCCAGCGGATCTAGGTATGAGCAGTTCTTC. Translated, it gives CASGSRYEQFF.

The chain joins TRBV3-1 (or the pseudogene TRBV3-2) to TRBJ1-1; no definite D call. The CDR3 has 11 residues. The ends were cut back, 0 bases at V and 8 bases at J, with 4 bases in the middle. Germline assignment: CDR1 LGHDT and CDR2 YNNKEL (reference sequence). For the CDR3, the DNA is TGTGCCAGCAGCCAAGAACAGGAAGCTTTCTTT. Amino acids: CASSQEQEAFF.

This sequence joins TRBV3-1 (or the pseudogene TRBV3-2) and TRBJ2-1; unclear D gene. The germline CDR1 and CDR2 sequences are LGHDT and YNNKEL (reference sequence). V was shortened by 4 bases and J by 0 bases, with 7 bases between the two germline ends. There are 14 residues in the CDR3. The CDR3 DNA reads as TGTGCCAGCAGCCTGGTCAGCTCCTACAATGAGCAGTTCTTC. Encoded protein: CASSLVSSYNEQFF.

V and J are TRBV19 and TRBJ2-7, with 13 bases fitting TRBD2. V lost 5 bases, J lost 5 bases, and 6 bases stayed unmatched. From germline, CDR1 is LNHDA and CDR2 SQIVND (reference sequence). This CDR3 region has 15 residues. CDR3 amino acids: CASSPRTSGSHEQYF. The CDR3 DNA sequence: TGTGCCAGTAGTCCACGGACTAGCGGGAGTCACGAGCAGTACTTC.

J is TRBJ2-1 and V is TRBV27; TRBD2 matches 7 bases. The CDR3 covers 14 residues. Germline V gene data show CDR1 as MNHEY and CDR2 as SMNVEV (reference sequence). The ends lost 3 bases at V and 8 bases at J; junction bases unmatched: 7. The CDR3 nucleotides read TGTGCCAGCAGTTTGGGAGGGAGTGGGGATGAGCAGTTCTTC. It codes for CASSLGGSGDEQFF.

The chain recombines TRBV11-1 with TRBJ2-1; 9 bases align to TRBD2. Germline V gives CDR1 SGHAT, CDR2 FQDESV (reference sequence). This CDR3 comprises 15 residues. J was trimmed by 5 bases and V by 6 bases; bases with no gene match: 8. CDR3 region: CASRATGTSNNEQFF. The CDR3 DNA is TGTGCCAGCAGAGCTACCGGGACTAGCAACAATGAGCAGTTCTTC.

CDR3 bases: TGTGCCAGCAGCTTAAGGACAGCGAACACTGAAGCTTTCTTT. It specifies CASSLRTANTEAFF. This chain connects TRBV5-8 to TRBJ1-1; tentatively, D is TRBD1 (6 bases). V shed 2 bases and J shed 1 base, with 9 bases lying between them. The germline CDR1 and CDR2 sequences are SGHTS and YDEGEE. The CDR3 totals 14 residues. The full variable domain, rest sourced from reference TRBV5-8 and TRBJ1-1, is EAGVTQSPTHLIKTRGQQATLRCSPISGHTSVYWYQQALGLGLQFLLWYDEGEERNRGNFPPRFSGRQFPNYSSELNVNALELEDSALYLCASSLRTANTEAFFGQGTRLTVV.

The CDR3 DNA reads TGTGCCAGCTGGGACTCCGGGACTAGCGTGCGGGAGCAGTTCTTC. The encoded protein is CASWDSGTSVREQFF. This chain connects TRBV6-6 to TRBJ2-1, with 10 bases lining up with TRBD2. CDR3 size: 15 residues. With V trimmed by 8 bases and J by 10 bases, 14 bases remained unmatched. Germline V CDR1 and CDR2: MNHNY, SVGAGI (reference sequence).

The genes are TRBV6-2 or TRBV6-3 and TRBJ2-5; 11 positions match TRBD2. This CDR3 contains 15 residues. Looked up from germline, CDR1 is MNHEY and CDR2 is SVGEGT. The J segment lost 0 bases and the V segment lost 5 bases, leaving 2 bases of the junction unmatched. The DNA for the CDR3 is TGTGCCAGCAGTCCGGGACTAGCGGACCAAGAGACCCAGTACTTC. It specifies CASSPGLADQETQYF.

As DNA, the CDR3 is TGTGCCAGTAGTATCCAGACAGGGACCTATGGCTACACCTTC. Protein sequence: CASSIQTGTYGYTF. This chain uses TRBV19 with TRBJ1-2; 7 bases agree with TRBD1. The V and J ends lost 3 bases and 4 bases, in that order; junction bases with no gene match: 5. The CDR3 has 14 residues. Germline V gene data show CDR1 as LNHDA and CDR2 as SQIVND (reference sequence).